This TCR beta chain derives from a study of CD8 T cells in ankylosing spondylitis (dated by TCRdb to the late 2010s). For the wider study: The study profiled T cell receptor beta repertoires in healthy donors and ankylosing spondylitis patients to find disease-linked TCR variants. Peripheral blood samples were taken, and synovial fluid was additionally collected from ankylosing spondylitis patients. The full study cohort comprised around 25 ankylosing spondylitis patients and around 100 healthy donors. What the research found in general, with its limitations: Blood from ankylosing spondylitis patients appeared to be characterized by a TCR beta motif composed of 7 to 9 highly homologous amino acid variants. According to the report, matched synovial fluid samples from ankylosing spondylitis patients were significantly enriched for the disease-linked clones. Some of the motif variants had been reported before in the synovial fluid and blood of reactive arthritis patients, a finding that suggests common disease-initiation mechanisms. The disease-linked clones showed a CD8+ phenotype and occurred at relatively low frequencies in peripheral blood.

Remarks on this clonotype: No antigen is known for it. No base qualities exist here, and no much larger clone lies one base off it.

The germline V gene sets CDR1 to SGHRS and CDR2 to YFSETQ. V is trimmed back by 2 bases and J by 3 bases, and the junction contains 7 bases that no gene match accounts for. There are 15 amino acids in the CDR3, from cysteine to phenylalanine inclusive. CDR3 DNA only is kept here, 45 bases in frame from base 1. The reads were generated on an Illumina HiSeq 2500. TCR beta libraries were prepared by quantitative 5'-RACE with molecular barcodes. As for the authors' bioinformatics: To identify disease-linked TCR variants, a new computational method was used, one built on a probabilistic model of VDJ rearrangement. Using fastp at Q25 and MiXCR, TCRdb reprocessed the public reads and kept productive beta chains. Every CDR3 protein is listed once, alongside the most common genes and DNA of its rows. It is TCRdb's table, rather than the study itself, that gives the V and J calls and clone size. Here the sample has 350,000 to 400,000 distinct CDR3 sequences; roughly 20% occur a single time. The top ten constitute around 13% of the sample.

The chain is assembled from TRBV5-1 and TRBJ2-5; the central 7 bases match TRBD1. Source material: blood, either unsorted or a sorted T cell fraction (not recorded which). The TCR was taken from a male donor with ankylosing spondylitis or in good health (not recorded which). The nucleotides are TGCGCCAGCAGCTTTCGGACAGGATCGAAAGAGACCCAGTACTTC. The translation is CASSFRTGSKETQYF.